Following are 2 T cell receptor beta chains from one sample sequenced in a study of shared clonotypes between healthy human individuals. Clones were read by immunoSEQ multiplex PCR, and TCRdb kept only the in-frame ones, dropping some. The sample carries a few hundred thousand clones, roughly four fifths recorded once. Material: PBMCs. All receptors come from a woman aged 40 to 50 in good health. Some clones in this sample may be carry-over from other donors' samples.

CDR3 residues: CASSLSTVIRVLNTEAFF. Here the CDR3 DNA reads TGTGCCAGCAGTTTATCCACAGTGATTCGGGTCTTGAACACTGAAGCTTTCTTT. The V and J genes are TRBV27 and TRBJ1-1, with D hard to call. Germline CDR1 and CDR2: MNHEY and SMNVEV (reference sequence). V gave up 0 bases and J gave up 0 bases, with 17 bases separating them. The CDR3 totals 18 residues.

The chain carries TRBV27 and TRBJ2-7, with 7 bases matching TRBD1. The CDR3 extends over 14 amino acids. J was trimmed by 3 bases and V by 5 bases; bases with no gene match: 7. The germline CDR1 and CDR2 sequences are MNHEY and SMNVEV (reference sequence). Here the CDR3 DNA reads TGTGCCAGCAGTCCCTCCCGACAGGGCTACGAGCAGTACTTC. This sequence encodes CASSPSRQGYEQYF.